This TCR beta chain was found in a study of cytotoxic CD8 clonotypes in ibrutinib-treated CLL. Overall study results and limits: Clonality increased with ibrutinib response but returned toward baseline at progression.

The CDR3 has 18 residues. In germline, CDR1 is MRHNA, CDR2 SNTAGT. V lost 7 bases and J lost 0; bases outside the gene matches: 13. Method: immunoSEQ multiplex PCR; TCRdb's copy keeps in-frame clones and lacks some. The data show around 70,000 clones, about nine tenths seen once. This clone appeared once. What it binds is unknown. The V and J genes are TRBV6-4 and TRBJ1-4; TRBD1 aligns across 8 bases. This TCR was sampled from a human donor with chronic lymphocytic leukemia. The sample here was PBMCs, taken after 12 months of ibrutinib treatment. In nucleotides, the CDR3 is TGTGCCAGCACCAGACAGGGGCCGTTCCCAACAACTAATGAAAAACTGTTTTTT. This gives the protein CASTRQGPFPTTNEKLFF.